Sequencing of this T cell receptor (beta chain) was carried out in a study of blood T cell repertoires in COVID-19. Overall study context: The samples span acute and convalescent COVID-19 from the United States, Italy and Spain.

Participants were aged 18 to 89 years, lived in 20 to 30 US areas, and enrolled virtually. Two negative PCRs, clearance, or symptom resolution had been documented for recovered Cohort 3 donors. Germline V lookup: CDR1 SGHTA, CDR2 FQGTGA. The CDR3 loop spans 14 amino acids. The germline V and J ends were trimmed by 0 bases and 6 bases, with 12 bases remaining between them. Authors' methods: Counts of nucleated cells, estimated from reference gene primer amplification, were obtained. Data came from immunoSEQ multiplex PCR; TCRdb stores just in-frame clones and leaves some out. That table gives V, J and clone size, and the DNA gave D and trimming. The top ten hold around 7.8% of the sample, which has under 200,000 clones, around 84% seen once.

This TCR was recovered from a man aged 45 to 65 who had recovered from COVID-19. The sample comprised PBMCs or T cells enriched from blood (not recorded which). This rearrangement joins TRBV7-3 to TRBJ2-7; D gene unclear. The DNA of the CDR3 is TGTGCCAGCAGCTTAACGAGGCCGCCGAGCGAGCAGTACTTC. It specifies CASSLTRPPSEQYF.